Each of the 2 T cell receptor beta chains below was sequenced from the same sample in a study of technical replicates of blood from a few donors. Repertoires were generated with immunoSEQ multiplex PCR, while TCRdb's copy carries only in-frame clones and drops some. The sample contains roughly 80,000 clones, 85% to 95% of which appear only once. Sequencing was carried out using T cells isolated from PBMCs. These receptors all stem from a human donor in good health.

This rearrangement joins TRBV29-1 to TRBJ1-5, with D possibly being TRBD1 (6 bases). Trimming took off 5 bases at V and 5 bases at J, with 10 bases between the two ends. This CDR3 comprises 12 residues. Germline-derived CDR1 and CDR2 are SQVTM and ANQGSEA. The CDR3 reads CSVTAGDQPQHF. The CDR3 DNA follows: TGCAGCGTTACGGCAGGGGATCAGCCCCAGCATTTT. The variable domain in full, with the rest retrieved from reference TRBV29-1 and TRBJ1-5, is SAVISQKPSRDICQRGTSLTIQCQVDSQVTMMFWYRQQPGQSLTLIATANQGSEATYESGFVIDKFPISRPNLTFSTLTVSNMSPEDSSIYLCSVTAGDQPQHFGDGTRLSIL.

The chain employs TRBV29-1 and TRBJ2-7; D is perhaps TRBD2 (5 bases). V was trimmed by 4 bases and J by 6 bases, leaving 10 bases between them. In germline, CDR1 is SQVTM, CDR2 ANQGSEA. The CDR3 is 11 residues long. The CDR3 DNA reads TGCAGCGTTGGATATGAGGGCGAGCAGTACTTC. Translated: CSVGYEGEQYF.